This TCR beta chain was documented in a study of vaccination and CD4 T cells after COVID-19. Study-wide context: The authors gave control cultures a CEFX pool, an HIV-1 Nef pool, or no peptide.

Treatment: approximately nine-day PBMC culture with coronavirus spike peptide pools or control peptides (ViraFEST assay). Dates of PCR positivity, March to December 2020, preceded the US Alpha, Beta and Delta variants. The study sequenced cultured CD4+ T cell DNA using the Oncomine TCR Beta short-read assay. TCRdb independently ran MiXCR on the PCR reads; one entry per CDR3 protein. The sample records around 11,000 distinct CDR3 sequences, around three quarters being singletons. Worth noting for this clonotype: The antigen remains unidentified.

V lost 4 bases, J lost 5 bases, and 9 bases stayed unmatched. This CDR3 has 15 residues. The V gene's germline CDR1 is LNHDA and CDR2 SQIVND (reference sequence). The chain couples TRBV19 to TRBJ1-1; TRBD1 agrees at 8 bases. This TCR was sampled from a human donor who had recovered from COVID-19. Specimen: CD4+ T cells from blood, cultured in vitro. CDR3 DNA sequence: TGTGCCAGTAGTAGGGACAGGTGGGATAGGACTGAAGCTTTCTTT. This encodes CASSRDRWDRTEAFF.